The T cell receptor beta chain under discussion was sequenced for a study of radiation and T cells in renal cell carcinoma. Study information: Nephrectomy followed 15 Gy stereotactic body radiation by 4 weeks. Study results and limitations: Baseline intratumoral clonotype presence is unknown without pretreatment biopsies. From baseline, blood top tumor clonotypes peaked at 2 weeks post-radiation.

This CDR3 contains 14 residues. In germline, CDR1 is SGHNT, CDR2 YYREEE (reference sequence). V was pared by 4 bases and J by 6 bases, with 3 bases of the junction left unmatched. Sequenced by immunoSEQ multiplex PCR; TCRdb stores in-frame clones only, minus some. The table records about 120,000 clones, approximately 75% of them present only once. Time point of the sample: blood 2 weeks post-SBRT. Treatment in this sample: 15 Gy SBRT to primary tumor, nephrectomy 4 weeks later. The tumor was a clear cell renal cell carcinoma. Comments on this clone: Its antigen is currently unknown.

The sequence was obtained from a woman in her sixties with renal cell carcinoma. The chain combines TRBV5-4 with TRBJ2-2; TRBD1 matches 10 bases. This specimen consisted of blood, obtained from a patient whose treatment included radiotherapy and nephrectomy. The CDR3 DNA sequence: TGTGCCAGCAGCCAGGACAGGGGGTCCGGGGAGCTGTTTTTT. Amino acids: CASSQDRGSGELFF.